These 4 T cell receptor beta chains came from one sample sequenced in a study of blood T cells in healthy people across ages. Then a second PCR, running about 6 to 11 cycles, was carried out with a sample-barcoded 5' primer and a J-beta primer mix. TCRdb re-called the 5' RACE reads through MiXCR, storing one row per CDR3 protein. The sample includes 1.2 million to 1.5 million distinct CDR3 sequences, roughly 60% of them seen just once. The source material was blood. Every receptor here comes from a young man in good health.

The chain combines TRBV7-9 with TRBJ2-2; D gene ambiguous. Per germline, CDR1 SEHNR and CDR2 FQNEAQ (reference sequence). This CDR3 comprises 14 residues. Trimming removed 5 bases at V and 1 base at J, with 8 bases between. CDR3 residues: CASSPWGNTGELFF. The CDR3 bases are TGTGCCAGCAGCCCTTGGGGGAACACCGGGGAGCTGTTTTTT.

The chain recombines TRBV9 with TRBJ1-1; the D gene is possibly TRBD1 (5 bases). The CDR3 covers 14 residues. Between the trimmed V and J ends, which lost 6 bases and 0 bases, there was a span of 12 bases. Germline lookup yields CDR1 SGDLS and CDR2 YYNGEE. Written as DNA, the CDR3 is TGTGCCAGCAAGTTAGGAGGGGTGAACACTGAAGCTTTCTTT. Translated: CASKLGGVNTEAFF.

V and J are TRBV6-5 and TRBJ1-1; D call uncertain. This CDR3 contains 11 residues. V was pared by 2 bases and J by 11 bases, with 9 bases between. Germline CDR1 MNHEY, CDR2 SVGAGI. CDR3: CASSYGLGAFF. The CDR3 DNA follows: TGTGCCAGCAGTTACGGGTTGGGGGCTTTCTTT.

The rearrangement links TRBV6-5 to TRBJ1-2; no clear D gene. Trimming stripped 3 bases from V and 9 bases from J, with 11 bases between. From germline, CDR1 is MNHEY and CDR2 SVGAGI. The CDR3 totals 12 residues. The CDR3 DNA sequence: TGTGCCAGCAGTTATTCCAGGTTGAGCTACACCTTC. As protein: CASSYSRLSYTF.